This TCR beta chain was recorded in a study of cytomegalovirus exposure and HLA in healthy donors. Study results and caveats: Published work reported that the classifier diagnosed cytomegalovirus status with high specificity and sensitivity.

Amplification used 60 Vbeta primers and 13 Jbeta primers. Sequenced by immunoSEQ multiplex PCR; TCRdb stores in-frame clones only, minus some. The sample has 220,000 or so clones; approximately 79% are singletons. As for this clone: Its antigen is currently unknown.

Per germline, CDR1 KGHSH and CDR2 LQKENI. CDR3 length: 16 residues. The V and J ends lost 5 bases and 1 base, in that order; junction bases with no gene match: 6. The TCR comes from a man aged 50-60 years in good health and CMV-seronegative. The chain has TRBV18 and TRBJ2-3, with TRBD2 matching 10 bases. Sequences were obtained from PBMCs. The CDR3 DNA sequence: TGTGCCAGCTCATCGGTAGCGGGAGGCCGCACAGATACGCAGTATTTT. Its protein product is CASSSVAGGRTDTQYF.